A single sample gave rise to the 4 T cell receptor beta chains below, sequenced in a study of identical twins. From the 5' RACE reads, TCRdb called clonotypes with MiXCR, one entry per CDR3 protein. The sample lists roughly 1,500,000 distinct CDR3 sequences; around a third were seen once. The source material was cord blood. The receptors stem from a newborn girl in good health.

This clonotype was observed a handful of times. This chain uses TRBV28 with TRBJ2-1; 10 bases map to TRBD2. Looked up from germline, CDR1 is MDHEN and CDR2 is SYDVKM. The V and J ends lost 4 bases and 3 bases, in that order; junction bases with no gene match: 6. This CDR3 has 16 residues. CDR3: CASSSGLAEFYNEQFF. CDR3 bases: TGTGCCAGCAGTTCCGGACTAGCGGAATTCTACAATGAGCAGTTCTTC.

This clonotype was seen ten or more times. This chain joins TRBV5-1 and TRBJ1-4; D uncertain. The CDR3 runs 15 residues. CDR1 SGHRS and CDR2 YFSETQ come from the germline V gene. Trimming took 0 bases from V and 0 from J, leaving 6 bases between them. This CDR3 reads CASSLDSPTNEKLFF. The CDR3 bases are TGCGCCAGCAGCTTGGACAGCCCAACTAATGAAAAACTGTTTTTT.

The gene calls are TRBV10-3 and TRBJ2-1, with 7 bases lining up with TRBD1. The germline gives CDR1 ENHRY, CDR2 SYGVKD. The CDR3 consists of 17 residues. V shed 3 bases, J shed 3 bases, and the junction held 11 bases outside the gene matches. CDR3 coding DNA: TGTGCCATCAGTGACCCAGACAGGGTCAAACGCTACAATGAGCAGTTCTTC. It encodes CAISDPDRVKRYNEQFF.

This clonotype was seen many times. The chain couples TRBV20-1 to TRBJ1-2; no clear D gene. CDR3 length: 10 amino acids. Trimming took 4 bases from V and 5 from J, leaving 5 bases between them. Germline V CDR1 and CDR2: DFQATT, SNEGSKA (reference sequence). CDR3 residues: CSAMVYGYTF. The DNA for the CDR3 is TGCAGTGCTATGGTGTATGGCTACACCTTC.